One sample yielded the 2 T cell receptor beta chains listed below, sequenced in a study of CD4 T cells in relation to SARS-CoV-2 and coronaviruses. Before the COVID-19 pandemic, during about 2011-2019, CD4+ T cells were taken from unexposed donors. After about 10 days of culture, CD4+ T cells were isolated. The data were produced by immunoSEQ multiplex PCR, yet TCRdb's version contains in-frame clones alone and is incomplete. The sample shows 28,000 or so clones, around 73% of them seen only once. Their antigen targets remain unknown. Sequenced sample: CD4+ T cells from PBMCs, cultured in vitro. The receptors shown here come from a human donor in good health.

This clone was counted a few times. The chain couples TRBV12-3 or TRBV12-4 to TRBJ2-7, with unresolved D. This CDR3 comprises 12 residues. V was cut by 3 bases and J by 3 bases, with 6 bases left in between. In nucleotides, the CDR3 is TGTGCCAGCAGTTTGGTCAGCTACGAGCAGTACTTC. Translated: CASSLVSYEQYF.

This chain connects TRBV19 to TRBJ2-1; D perhaps matches TRBD2 (6 bases). CDR1 is LNHDA and CDR2 is SQIVND in the germline V gene (reference sequence). Trimming removed 7 bases at V and 0 bases at J, with 13 bases between. The CDR3 totals 15 residues. The CDR3, as DNA: TGTGCCAGTACCCGGAGGGGACTCTCCTACAATGAGCAGTTCTTC. As protein: CASTRRGLSYNEQFF.